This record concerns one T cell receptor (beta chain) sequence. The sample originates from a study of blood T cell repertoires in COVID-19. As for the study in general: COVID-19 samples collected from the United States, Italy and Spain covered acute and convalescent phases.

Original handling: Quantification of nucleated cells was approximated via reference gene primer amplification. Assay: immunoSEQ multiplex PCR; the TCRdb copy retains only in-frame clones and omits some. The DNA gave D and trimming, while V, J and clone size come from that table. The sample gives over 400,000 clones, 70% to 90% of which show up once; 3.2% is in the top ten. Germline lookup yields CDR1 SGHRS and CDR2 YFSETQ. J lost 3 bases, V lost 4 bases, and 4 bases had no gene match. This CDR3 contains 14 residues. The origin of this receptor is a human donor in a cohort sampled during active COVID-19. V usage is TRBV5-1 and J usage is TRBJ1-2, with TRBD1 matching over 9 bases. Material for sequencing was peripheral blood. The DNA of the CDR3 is TGCGCCAGCAGCACTGGACAGGGGCACTATGGCTACACCTTC. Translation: CASSTGQGHYGYTF.